This T cell receptor beta chain came from a study of T cells in Graves' hyperthyroidism and ophthalmopathy. RNA transcripts provided the source from which TCR beta CDR3 regions were amplified. Primed by the HTBI set, a first-round RT-PCR was run on the TCR CDR3. TCRdb re-called the multiplex PCR reads with MiXCR, one entry per CDR3 protein. Of fewer than 750,000 distinct CDR3 sequences in the sample, 13% to 15% were seen once. This CDR3 contains 14 residues. With V trimmed by 0 bases and J by 7 bases, 5 bases remained unmatched. Germline values: CDR1 SGDLS, CDR2 YYNGEE. Sequenced sample: blood. This TCR was recovered from a woman aged 50 to 60 with Graves' ophthalmopathy. The genes are TRBV9 and TRBJ1-1; the match to TRBD1 covers 8 bases. CDR3 sequence: CASSVEHRGSEAFF. CDR3 sequence (DNA): TGTGCCAGCAGCGTAGAGCACAGGGGGAGTGAAGCTTTCTTT.